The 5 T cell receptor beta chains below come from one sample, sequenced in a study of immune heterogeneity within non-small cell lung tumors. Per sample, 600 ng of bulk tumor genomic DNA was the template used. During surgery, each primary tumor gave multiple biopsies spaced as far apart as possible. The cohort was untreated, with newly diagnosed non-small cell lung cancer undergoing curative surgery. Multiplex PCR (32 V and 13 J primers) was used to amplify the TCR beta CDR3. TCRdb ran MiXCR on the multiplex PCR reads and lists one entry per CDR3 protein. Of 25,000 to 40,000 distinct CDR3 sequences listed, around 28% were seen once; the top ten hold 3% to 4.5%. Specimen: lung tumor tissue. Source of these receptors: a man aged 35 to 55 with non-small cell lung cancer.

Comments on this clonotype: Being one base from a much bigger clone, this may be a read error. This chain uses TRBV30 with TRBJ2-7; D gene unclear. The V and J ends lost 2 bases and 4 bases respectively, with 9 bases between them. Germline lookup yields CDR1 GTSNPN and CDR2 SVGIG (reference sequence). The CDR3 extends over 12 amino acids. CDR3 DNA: TGTGCCTGGAGTTTAGCCGGATACGAGCAGTACTTC. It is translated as CAWSLAGYEQYF.

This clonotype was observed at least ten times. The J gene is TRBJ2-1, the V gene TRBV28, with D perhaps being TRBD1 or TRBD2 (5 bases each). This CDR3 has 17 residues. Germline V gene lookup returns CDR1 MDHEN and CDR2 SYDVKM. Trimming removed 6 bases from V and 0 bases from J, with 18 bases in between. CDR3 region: CASSRRGPTPSYNEQFF. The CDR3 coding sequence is TGTGCCAGCAGCCGACGGGGCCCCACACCCTCCTACAATGAGCAGTTCTTC.

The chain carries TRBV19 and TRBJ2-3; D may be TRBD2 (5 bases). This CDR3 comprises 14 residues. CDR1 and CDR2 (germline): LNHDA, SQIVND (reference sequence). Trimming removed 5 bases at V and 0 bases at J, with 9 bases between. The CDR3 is CASSSGISTDTQYF. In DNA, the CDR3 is TGTGCCAGTAGTTCCGGGATTAGCACAGATACGCAGTATTTT.

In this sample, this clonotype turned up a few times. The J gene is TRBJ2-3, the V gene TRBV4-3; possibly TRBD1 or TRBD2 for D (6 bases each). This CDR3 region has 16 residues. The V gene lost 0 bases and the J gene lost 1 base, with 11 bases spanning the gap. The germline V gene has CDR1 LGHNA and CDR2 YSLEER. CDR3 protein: CASSQDEGGCTDTQYF. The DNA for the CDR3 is TGCGCCAGCAGCCAAGATGAGGGGGGATGCACAGATACGCAGTATTTT.

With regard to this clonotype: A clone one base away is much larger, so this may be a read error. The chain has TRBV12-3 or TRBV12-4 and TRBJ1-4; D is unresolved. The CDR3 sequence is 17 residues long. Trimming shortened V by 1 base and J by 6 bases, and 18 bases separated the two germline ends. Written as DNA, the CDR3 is TGTGCCAGCAGTTTAGGGGTTTCGGGTCGGACGGATGAAAAACTGTTTTTT. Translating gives CASSLGVSGRTDEKLFF.